Presented here are 11 T cell receptor beta chains from one specimen sequenced in a study of beta chain features in type 1 diabetes. The authors reverse transcribed all of the isolated RNA, so sequencing captured expressed TCRB transcripts. Data came from immunoSEQ multiplex PCR; TCRdb stores just in-frame clones and leaves some out. The sample carries about half a million clones, approximately 28% recorded once. Sequences were obtained from naive CD4+ T cells from blood. Every receptor here comes from a man between 18 and 29 years old in good health.

The J gene is TRBJ2-3, the V gene TRBV2, with D tentatively TRBD2 (6 bases). Looked up from germline, CDR1 is SNHLY and CDR2 is FYNNEI. V lost 4 bases to trimming and J lost 4 bases, with 18 bases between them. The CDR3 extends over 16 amino acids. This CDR3 is CASSARMAGGADTQYF. The CDR3 DNA follows: TGTGCCAGCAGTGCTCGGATGGCAGGCGGGGCAGATACGCAGTATTTT. Supplemented by reference TRBV2 and TRBJ2-3, the full variable domain reads EPEVTQTPSHQVTQMGQEVILRCVPISNHLYFYWYRQILGQKVEFLVSFYNNEISEKSEIFDDQFSVERPDGSNFTLKIRSTKLEDSAMYFCASSARMAGGADTQYFGPGTRLTVL.

As concerns this clone: The identical CDR3 is also encoded by other nucleotide sequences in the sample. The CDR3 DNA reads TGTGCCAGCAGCCTCAGGGAAAACTATGGCTACACCTTC. Residues: CASSLRENYGYTF. This rearrangement joins TRBV27 to TRBJ1-2; a possible D gene is TRBD1 (5 bases). This CDR3 has 13 amino acids. Germline CDR1 reads MNHEY; CDR2 reads SMNVEV (reference sequence). V shed 6 bases and J shed 2 bases, with 10 bases lying between them.

The V and J genes are TRBV13 and TRBJ1-2; D gene ambiguous. V gave up 3 bases and J gave up 3 bases, with 14 bases separating them. Germline CDR1 and CDR2: PRHDT and FYEKMQ (reference sequence). The CDR3 is 15 amino acids. The CDR3 sequence: CASSFITRTDYGYTF. CDR3 DNA sequence: TGTGCCAGCAGCTTTATTACCAGGACGGACTATGGCTACACCTTC. Full variable domain (missing parts from reference TRBV13 and TRBJ1-2): AAGVIQSPRHLIKEKRETATLKCYPIPRHDTVYWYQQGPGQDPQFLISFYEKMQSDKGSIPDRFSAQQFSDYHSELNMSSLELGDSALYFCASSFITRTDYGYTFGSGTRLTVV.

A few counts support this clone. The chain combines TRBV4-2 with TRBJ1-3; D is uncertain. The germline V gene encodes CDR1 LGHNA and CDR2 YNFKEQ. The CDR3 spans 15 residues. Trimming pared 1 base from V and 0 bases from J, leaving 7 bases between. Here the CDR3 reads CASSQVAGSGNTIYF. CDR3 sequence (DNA): TGTGCCAGCAGCCAAGTAGCAGGCTCTGGAAACACCATATATTTT.

This clone was counted a few times. The J gene is TRBJ2-6, the V gene TRBV5-1; no clear D gene. Germline assignment: CDR1 SGHRS and CDR2 YFSETQ. Trimming stripped 1 base from V and 4 bases from J, with 9 bases between. This CDR3 is built from 15 residues. The CDR3 reads CASSLWVSGANVLTF. CDR3 DNA: TGCGCCAGCAGCTTGTGGGTTTCCGGGGCCAACGTCCTGACTTTC.

The chain has TRBV9 and TRBJ2-1; D is unresolved. The CDR3 covers 16 residues. V shed 0 bases and J shed 4 bases, with 14 bases lying between them. CDR1 SGDLS and CDR2 YYNGEE come from the germline V gene. CDR3 sequence: CASSVGGIYQYNEQFF. Written as DNA, the CDR3 is TGTGCCAGCAGCGTAGGTGGTATCTACCAATACAATGAGCAGTTCTTC.

The CDR3 bases are TGCAGCGCTCTAGCGAGAAGCTCCTACAATGAGCAGTTCTTC. This sequence encodes CSALARSSYNEQFF. This rearrangement joins TRBV29-1 to TRBJ2-1, with D perhaps TRBD2 (6 bases). The CDR3 length is 14 residues. V lost 7 bases and J lost 0, with 13 bases in between. The germline V gene encodes CDR1 SQVTM and CDR2 ANQGSEA.

The rearrangement links TRBV27 to TRBJ2-6; 8 bases align to TRBD1. V shed 5 bases, J shed 2 bases, and the junction held 8 bases outside the gene matches. Germline V CDR1 and CDR2: MNHEY, SMNVEV (reference sequence). This CDR3 contains 17 residues. The CDR3 loop is CASSRQGLLAGANVLTF. In nucleotides, the CDR3 is TGTGCCAGCAGTCGACAGGGGTTACTCGCTGGGGCCAACGTCCTGACTTTC. The complete variable domain, with remaining parts taken from reference TRBV27 and TRBJ2-6, reads EAQVTQNPRYLITVTGKKLTVTCSQNMNHEYMSWYRQDPGLGLRQIYYSMNVEVTDKGDVPEGYKVSRKEKRNFPLILESPSPNQTSLYFCASSRQGLLAGANVLTFGAGSRLTVL.

The genes are TRBV27 and TRBJ2-7; 8 bases are shared with TRBD2. From germline, CDR1 is MNHEY and CDR2 SMNVEV (reference sequence). With V trimmed by 6 bases and J by 4 bases, 11 bases remained unmatched. This CDR3 contains 15 residues. CDR3 coding DNA: TGTGCCAGCAGCACCAGGAGGGGACTAGGATACGAGCAGTACTTC. Translation: CASSTRRGLGYEQYF.

Only one count was recorded for this clone. The chain uses TRBV30 and TRBJ1-2; no clear D gene. V was cut by 2 bases and J by 4 bases, with 8 bases left in between. The CDR3 covers 12 residues. Per the germline V gene, CDR1 is GTSNPN and CDR2 is SVGIG (reference sequence). The CDR3 coding sequence is TGTGCCTGGAGTCCCAGGTTCTATGGCTACACCTTC. Protein sequence: CAWSPRFYGYTF.

Details on this clone: One junction end does not reproduce the germline sequence, and a read error may be involved. The gene calls are TRBV30 and TRBJ2-5; D might be TRBD2 (6 bases). CDR1 and CDR2 from the germline V gene are GTSNPN and SVGIG (reference sequence). The CDR3 spans 13 residues. In DNA form, the CDR3 reads TGTGCCTGGAGTGTAGCAGGAGGGTACCCATCTGACTTC. This codes for CAWSVAGGYPSDF.